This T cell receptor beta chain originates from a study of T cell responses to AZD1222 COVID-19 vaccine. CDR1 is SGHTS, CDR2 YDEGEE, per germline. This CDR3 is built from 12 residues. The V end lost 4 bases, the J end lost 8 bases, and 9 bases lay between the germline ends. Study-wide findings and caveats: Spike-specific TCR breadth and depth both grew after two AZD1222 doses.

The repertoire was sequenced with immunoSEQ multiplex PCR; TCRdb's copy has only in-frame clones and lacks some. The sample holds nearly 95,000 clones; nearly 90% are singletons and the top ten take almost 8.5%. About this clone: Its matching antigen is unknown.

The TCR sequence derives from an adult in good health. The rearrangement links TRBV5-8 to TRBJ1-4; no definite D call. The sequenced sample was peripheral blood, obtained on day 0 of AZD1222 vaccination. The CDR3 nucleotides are TGTGCCAGCAGCCCCGGCGGGGAAAAACTGTTTTTT. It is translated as CASSPGGEKLFF.